A single T cell receptor beta chain is shown here with its context. The antigen is not known. This sample is part of a study of T cell responses to AZD1222 COVID-19 vaccine. Germline V gives CDR1 MDHEN, CDR2 SYDVKM. With 8 bases clipped from V and 6 bases from J, the junction kept 12 bases outside the gene matches. This CDR3 is built from 15 residues. Overall study results and limits: An increase in Spike-specific TCR breadth and depth was observed after two AZD1222 doses.

This table comes from immunoSEQ multiplex PCR, and its TCRdb copy is limited to in-frame clones, with some not included. The sample records roughly 140,000 clones, around 88% being singletons. The TCR sequence derives from an adult in good health. This sample comprised peripheral blood, obtained on day 0 of AZD1222 vaccination. The chain recombines TRBV28 with TRBJ1-4; 7 bases are shared with TRBD1. The CDR3 protein is CASGQGGRRDEKLFF. Here the CDR3 DNA reads TGTGCCAGCGGTCAGGGGGGAAGGAGGGATGAAAAACTGTTTTTT.